This T cell receptor beta chain is from a study of OX40 agonist ivuxolimab in advanced cancers. About the full investigation: Ivuxolimab was an agonistic, fully human IgG2 monoclonal antibody directed against OX40 (CD134), a costimulatory receptor. Intravenous ivuxolimab was administered to patients every 2 weeks at six dose levels: 0.01, 0.1, 0.3, 1.5, 3 and 10 mg/kg. Among the roughly 50 dose-escalation patients, about 19 had hepatocellular carcinoma, approximately 15 melanoma, 9 renal cell carcinoma and 9 head and neck cancer. A male proportion of nearly 85% and a mean age of 60 years, ranging from roughly 23 to 90, were recorded for the dose-escalation cohort. Prior anti-PD-1, anti-PD-L1 or anti-CTLA-4 therapy was permitted, and approximately 40% of dose-escalation patients had received checkpoint inhibitors. Partial responses were achieved by three dose-escalation patients, of whom one had hepatocellular carcinoma and two had cutaneous melanoma. The purpose of peripheral TCRbeta sequencing was to test whether ivuxolimab changed TCR sequence diversity and led to clonal T-cell expansion. The paper describes the monotherapy dose-escalation part (N = 52 patients) of the phase I trial of ivuxolimab.

What the research found in general, with its limitations: The antigen specificity of the clonally expanded peripheral T cells was not determined. At doses of 0.1 to 3.0 mg/kg, clonal expansion of both CD4+ and CD8+ blood T cells was observed from baseline to week 6. In the 0.1-3.0 mg/kg groups, partial responders had among the lowest normalized peripheral clonal expansion, particularly in CD8+ T cells. Low levels of normalized T-cell clonal expansion were also seen in some nonresponding patients. On average, CD8+ T cells showed more expanded clones than CD4+ T cells after ivuxolimab.

Concerning this clone itself: Its binding antigen is unknown. No base-level quality is on record; no much larger clone is a single base apart.

Patients with autoimmune disease history or receiving systemic immunosuppression were excluded from the trial. In every dose cohort, peripheral blood was drawn for TCR sequencing at baseline, cycle 4 day 1, and cycle 7 day 1. Samples were obtained from an open-label, multicenter, first-in-human phase I dose-escalation trial of ivuxolimab. The trial enrolled adults with locally advanced or metastatic head and neck squamous cell, hepatocellular, melanoma or renal cell carcinoma. Before TCR sequencing, CD4+ T cells and CD8+ T cells from peripheral blood were sorted into separate populations. Genomic DNA was extracted from sorted cells for sequencing of the TCRbeta CDR3 region. TCRbeta CDR3 regions were sequenced using the immunoSEQ Assay. The source is immuneACCESS, and TCRdb retained only in-frame sequences with V and J called. Part of the clones is not carried over; for the studies checked, unresolved V genes explain less than half of this, and the remainder is unexplained. In all, the sample holds some 91,000 clones, and 80% to 90% of those were seen once. Around 4.5% of the sample belongs to the ten largest clones.

Based on the germline V gene, the CDR1 and CDR2 sequences are SGHTA and FQGNSA. Trimming at the junction amounts to 1 base on V and 3 bases on J, and the germline ends lie 4 bases apart. The CDR3 runs 13 residues from the cysteine to the phenylalanine. Only the CDR3 region is kept as DNA, spanning 39 bases read in frame from base 1. The chain joins TRBV7-2 to TRBJ2-1, with no D gene named confidently. The source of this sequence is an adult with an advanced solid tumor such as melanoma, head and neck, liver or kidney cancer. The sequencing used CD4+ or CD8+ T cells sorted from blood, collected in a trial of the OX40 agonist ivuxolimab. The CDR3 region has the sequence CASSLVSYNEQFF. The sequenced DNA is TGTGCCAGCAGCTTAGTCAGCTACAATGAGCAGTTCTTC.